A selection of T cell receptor beta chains follows, all from one sample in a study of cytomegalovirus exposure and HLA in healthy donors. Clones were sequenced by immunoSEQ multiplex PCR, and TCRdb holds only the in-frame ones, with some missing. Of about 120,000 clones in the sample, 65% to 80% are singletons; the top ten hold about 2.5%. Sequenced: PBMCs. The receptor set was obtained from a woman between 35 and 50 years old in good health and CMV-seropositive. Both conserved end residues are part of each CDR3. A D gene is named only where the DNA matches it firmly. The size of a clone is reported for some rows only, either as once, few or many, or as a class for expanded clones.

D gene	clone size	V gene	J gene	CDR3 DNA	CDR3 protein
TRBD2	-	TRBV10-3	TRBJ2-7	TGTGCCATCAGGCCGGGACTAGATGGTTACGAGCAGTACTTC	CAIRPGLDGYEQYF
TRBD1	-	TRBV5-5	TRBJ1-5	TGTGCCAGCAGCTTAGAAGGGACAGGCAATCAGCCCCAGCATTTT	CASSLEGTGNQPQHF
TRBD1	-	TRBV6-5	TRBJ1-3	TGTGCCAGCAGGCAGGGGGCGGGTAGTGGAAACACCATATATTTT	CASRQGAGSGNTIYF
TRBD1	-	TRBV2	TRBJ2-2	TGTGCCAGCAGTGCGGGACAGGGTACGAACACCGGGGAGCTGTTTTTT	CASSAGQGTNTGELFF
TRBD2	many	TRBV4-1	TRBJ2-1	TGCGCCAGCAGCCAAGGGACTAGCAGAGGCCGTGAGCAGTTCTTC	CASSQGTSRGREQFF
TRBD1	-	TRBV5-6	TRBJ2-2	TGTGCCAGCGGACGACAGGGGAGCACCGGGGAGCTGTTTTTT	CASGRQGSTGELFF
-	-	TRBV11-2	TRBJ2-1	TGTGCCAGCAGCCCGCGGGATAGCGGAAGCTCCTACAATGAGCAGTTCTTC	CASSPRDSGSSYNEQFF
TRBD1	-	TRBV7-6	TRBJ1-6	TGTGCCAGCAGTCCAATGGGAGGGACAGGGGATTCACCCCTCCACTTT	CASSPMGGTGDSPLHF
TRBD2	-	TRBV5-6	TRBJ2-1	TGTGCCAGCAGCCGTGTGGGCGGGAGCTCCTACAATGAGCAGTTCTTC	CASSRVGGSSYNEQFF
TRBD1	few	TRBV5-1	TRBJ2-7	TGCGCCAGCAGCCGGGACAGGGCCTACGAGCAGTACTTC	CASSRDRAYEQYF
-	-	TRBV19	TRBJ2-2	TGTGCCAGTAGTATGGGCACCCCCGGGGGTTCCGGGGAGCTGTTTTTT	CASSMGTPGGSGELFF
-	-	TRBV5-1	TRBJ1-1	TGCGCCAGCAGCCGGGACTCCTTGGAGACCACTGAAGCTTTCTTT	CASSRDSLETTEAFF
-	-	TRBV11-2	TRBJ2-7	TGTGCCAGCAGCTCCCGACAGAGCTCCTACGAGCAGTACTTC	CASSSRQSSYEQYF
TRBD1	-	TRBV19	TRBJ2-2	TGTGCCAGTAGTATTTTAAGGACAGGGGGCACCGGGGAGCTGTTTTTT	CASSILRTGGTGELFF
-	few	TRBV9	TRBJ2-5	TGTGCCAGCAGCGTCACGATACGCCCAGGGGGGCAAGAGACCCAGTACTTC	CASSVTIRPGGQETQYF
TRBD2	-	TRBV6-1	TRBJ2-2	TGTGCCAGCAGTGAACCGGCGAGCGGGGGGCCCGGGGAGCTGTTTTTT	CASSEPASGGPGELFF
-	few	TRBV7-6	TRBJ2-7	TGTGCCAGCACTAGGGGGGCGGGGGAGTCTTACGAGCAGTACTTC	CASTRGAGESYEQYF
-	-	TRBV13	TRBJ2-3	TGTGCCAGCAGCTTAGGCGAGGGAGCCCTCGGGGATACGCAGTATTTT	CASSLGEGALGDTQYF
TRBD2	-	TRBV7-2	TRBJ2-1	TGTGCCAGCAGCCTAACCGGGACTAGCGGGGGGATTCCCTACAATGAGCAGTTCTTC	CASSLTGTSGGIPYNEQFF
TRBD2	few	TRBV7-3	TRBJ2-1	TGTGCCAGCAGCCCGGGGACTAGCGGTCTGAGCTCCTACAATGAGCAGTTCTTC	CASSPGTSGLSSYNEQFF
-	-	TRBV5-1	TRBJ2-3	TGCGCCAGCAGCCCGGGATCGCGCACAGATACGCAGTATTTT	CASSPGSRTDTQYF
TRBD1	once	TRBV25-1	TRBJ1-5	TGTGCCAGCAGTGGATCCATTGGGACAGGCCTCAGCAATCAGCCCCAGCATTTT	CASSGSIGTGLSNQPQHF
-	-	TRBV2	TRBJ2-1	TGTGCCAGCAGTGATTTGGGCAGCTACAATGAGCAGTTCTTC	CASSDLGSYNEQFF